Listed here are 8 T cell receptor beta chains from one sample, sequenced in a study of Ad26.COV2.S vaccination and SARS-CoV-2 variants (dated by TCRdb to the early 2020s). Library preparation used the immunoSEQ multiplex PCR assay. As stored in TCRdb, this immuneACCESS dataset retains in-frame rearrangements with V and J assigned. A fraction of the clones does not appear; measured against another copy, unresolved V genes explain less than half of the discrepancy, and the remainder lacks a known reason. The sample table contains 350,000 to 550,000 clones; only one count was recorded for nearly 90% of them. The ten largest make up about 2.5% of the sample. The sample's treatment or condition label is to be understood as: about 20 received Ad26.COV2.S at low or high dose, single or two shots; roughly five received placebo; per-sample allocation not given. For vaccine and placebo recipients, repertoires were sequenced using samples collected on day 63 after the first injection.

The sequenced sample was peripheral blood, obtained in a trial of Ad26.COV2.S vaccine versus placebo. These receptors were taken from a person between 18 and 65 years old who received the Ad26.COV2.S COVID-19 vaccine or a placebo.

The CDR3 loop reads CASTNIWGTVGNTEAFF. The CDR3 region has the DNA TGTGCCAGCACCAACATTTGGGGGACAGTAGGAAACACTGAAGCTTTCTTT. This rearrangement joins TRBV3-1 (or the pseudogene TRBV3-2) to TRBJ1-1; 7 bases align to TRBD1. This CDR3 has 17 residues. Germline V gene sequence: CDR1 LGHDT, CDR2 YNNKEL (reference sequence). With 7 bases clipped from V and 2 bases from J, the junction kept 16 bases outside the gene matches.

This rearrangement joins TRBV6-6 to TRBJ1-1; TRBD1 might be the D (5 bases). The CDR3 is made up of 15 amino acids. Germline CDR1 and CDR2: MNHNY and SVGAGI (reference sequence). V was cut by 5 bases and J by 0 bases, with 13 bases left in between. The CDR3 loop reads CASSPRLGVNTEAFF. Here the CDR3 DNA reads TGTGCCAGCAGTCCCCGCTTGGGGGTGAACACTGAAGCTTTCTTT.

This chain uses TRBV24-1 with TRBJ2-1, with 16 nucleotides matching TRBD2. CDR3 length equals 19 residues. V dropped 4 bases and J dropped 2; count of bases not matched to a gene: 7. The germline gives CDR1 KGHDR, CDR2 SFDVKD. CDR3 nucleotide sequence: TGTGCCACCAGTGAAACCGGGACTAGCGGGAGGGGGACCTACAATGAGCAGTTCTTC. Translation gives CATSETGTSGRGTYNEQFF.

This sequence joins TRBV4-2 and TRBJ2-7, with D perhaps TRBD1 (6 bases). Trimming took off 4 bases at V and 1 base at J, with 17 bases between the two ends. CDR1 is LGHNA and CDR2 is YNFKEQ in the germline V gene. This CDR3 spans 16 amino acids. The CDR3 nucleotides are TGTGCCAGCAGCCGCCAGTCCGTAGGGGGTTCCTACGAGCAGTACTTC. This gives the protein CASSRQSVGGSYEQYF.

The genes are TRBV2 and TRBJ2-2; TRBD1 might be the D (6 bases). The CDR3 is made up of 15 amino acids. CDR1 and CDR2 (germline): SNHLY, FYNNEI. V lost 10 bases to trimming and J lost 0 bases, with 15 bases between them. The CDR3: CATTQGRPNTGELFF. For the CDR3, the DNA is TGTGCCACCACCCAGGGGCGCCCGAACACCGGGGAGCTGTTTTTT.

This sequence joins TRBV9 and TRBJ1-6, with D hard to call. Between the trimmed V and J ends, which lost 3 bases and 9 bases, there was a span of 10 bases. In germline, CDR1 is SGDLS, CDR2 YYNGEE. This CDR3 comprises 13 residues. The CDR3 DNA reads TGTGCCAGCAGCGCCGCACTCGGTTCACCCCTCCACTTT. Amino acid sequence: CASSAALGSPLHF.

This clone turned up a few times. This chain joins TRBV30 and TRBJ1-2; D is undetermined. The CDR3 is 16 residues long. CDR1 and CDR2 (germline): GTSNPN, SVGIG (reference sequence). V lost 2 bases and J 6 bases, leaving 22 bases between the germline ends. The CDR3 spells CAWSTPFEPPRNGYTF. In nucleotides, the CDR3 is TGTGCCTGGAGTACTCCTTTTGAGCCCCCAAGAAATGGCTACACCTTC. Combining the CDR3 with reference TRBV30 and TRBJ1-2 gives the whole variable domain SQTIHQWPATLVQPVGSPLSLECTVEGTSNPNLYWYRQAAGRGLQLLFYSVGIGQISSEVPQNLSASRPQDRQFILSSKKLLLSDSGFYLCAWSTPFEPPRNGYTFGSGTRLTVV.

The V call is TRBV7-2, the J call TRBJ2-5; D unresolved. Germline V gene lookup returns CDR1 SGHTA and CDR2 FQGNSA. The CDR3 spans 14 residues. Trimming cost V 5 bases and J 1 base, with 11 bases left between them. The CDR3 DNA sequence: TGTGCCAGCAGCCCAGGACGGAGCCAAGAGACCCAGTACTTC. Translating gives CASSPGRSQETQYF.